A single TCR beta chain is shown here with its context. What it binds is unknown. TCRdb passed the 5' RACE reads through MiXCR, listing each CDR3 protein once. The sample records around 1.7 million distinct CDR3 sequences, around 29% being singletons. The data are from a study of identical twins. General study results and limits: Compared with models, monozygotic twins showed more out-of-frame TCR alpha sharing.

The germline CDR1 and CDR2 sequences are MNHEY and SMNVEV (reference sequence). This CDR3 is built from 16 residues. The clonotype originates from a newborn girl in good health. The specimen sequenced was cord blood. The chain carries TRBV27 and TRBJ2-1; TRBD2 might be the D (5 bases). The J call may be in error: the DNA end matches TRBJ2-7 better. The CDR3 loop reads CASSLRGALSYNEQYF. The CDR3 bases are TGTGCCAGCAGTCTCCGGGGTGCCCTCTCCTACAATGAGCAGTACTTC.